These 4 T cell receptor beta chains came from one sample sequenced in a study of cytomegalovirus exposure and HLA in healthy donors. The PCR was carried out with 60 Vbeta primers and 13 Jbeta primers. Using immunoSEQ multiplex PCR, the repertoire was profiled, and TCRdb retains in-frame clones only, with some absent. The table records some 130,000 clones, roughly 85% of them present only once. The sequencing sample was made of PBMCs. The receptors derive from a woman aged 25 to 45 in good health and CMV-seropositive.

The rearrangement uses TRBV6-1 and TRBJ2-7, with TRBD2 as a possible D gene (6 bases). This CDR3 has 14 amino acids. Per germline, CDR1 MNHNS and CDR2 SASEGT. V gave up 6 bases and J gave up 3 bases, with 15 bases separating them. This CDR3 reads CASRAGTSLYEQYF. CDR3 coding DNA: TGTGCCAGCAGAGCCGGGACTTCCCTCTACGAGCAGTACTTC.

This sequence joins TRBV4-2 and TRBJ2-2; 8 nucleotides match TRBD2. Germline V CDR1 and CDR2: LGHNA, YNFKEQ. V lost 0 bases to trimming and J lost 4 bases; unmatched junction nucleotides: 7. This CDR3 comprises 17 residues. CDR3 residues: CASSQDIGAGGTGELFF. DNA for the CDR3: TGTGCCAGCAGCCAAGATATCGGGGCGGGGGGCACCGGGGAGCTGTTTTTT.

This chain uses TRBV10-3 with TRBJ2-2; D is possibly TRBD2 (5 bases). The V end lost 6 bases, the J end lost 6 bases, and 8 bases lay between the germline ends. The CDR3 sequence is 12 residues long. Germline CDR1 is ENHRY and CDR2 is SYGVKD. CDR3 loop: CAIRDSSGELFF. In DNA form, the CDR3 reads TGTGCCATCAGGGACTCATCCGGGGAGCTGTTTTTT.

This chain joins TRBV5-1 and TRBJ2-3, with D tentatively TRBD2 (5 bases). This CDR3 has 15 residues. Germline-derived CDR1 and CDR2 are SGHRS and YFSETQ. Trimming took 2 bases from V and 5 from J, leaving 15 bases between them. CDR3 coding DNA: TGCGCCAGCAGCTTCCTTGAGGGAGACAAAGATACGCAGTATTTT. Residues: CASSFLEGDKDTQYF.